One sample yielded the 11 T cell receptor beta chains listed below, sequenced in a study of regulatory T cells in long-lasting Graves disease. Stated time point: persistent/refractory GD, antithyroid drugs over 5 years with positive TRAb. PBMC-derived RNA was used for the TCR library. CDR3-region Arm-PCR and iRepertoire HTBI primers produced the TCR beta libraries. MiXCR was run by TCRdb on the multiplex PCR reads, yielding one entry per CDR3 protein. The table includes about 470,000 distinct CDR3 sequences, roughly 20% detected once. Source: peripheral blood mononuclear cells (PBMCs), taken when the disease was refractory, from a patient treated with antithyroid drugs. The receptors originated from a female donor with Graves disease.

This clonotype was seen repeatedly, ten times or more. The CDR3, as DNA: TGTGCCAGCAGTCCCGGACACGGCGCTTTCTTT. Protein sequence: CASSPGHGAFF. The chain combines TRBV12-3 or TRBV12-4 with TRBJ1-1, with TRBD1 as a possible D gene (5 bases). Trimming cost V 5 bases and J 11 bases, with 12 bases left between them. The CDR3 totals 11 residues.

In this sample, this clonotype turned up many times. Its ends do not fully match the called genes, so a read error is possible. CDR3 sequence: CASSLYRGPF. The CDR3 nucleotides read TGTGCCAGCAGTTTATACAGGGGCCCCTTC. The chain links TRBV27 to TRBJ2-7; 7 bases line up with TRBD1. This CDR3 contains 10 residues. CDR1 is MNHEY and CDR2 is SMNVEV in the germline V gene (reference sequence).

Only a few counts were recorded for this clonotype. The chain is built from TRBV7-9 and TRBJ2-5; possibly TRBD1 for D (10 bases). The germline CDR1 and CDR2 sequences are SEHNR and FQNEAQ (reference sequence). The CDR3 is 18 residues long. Between the trimmed V and J ends, which lost 6 bases and 4 bases, there was a span of 27 bases. CDR3 loop: CASSRDRGPSGVGETQYF. As DNA, the CDR3 is TGTGCCAGCAGTCGGGACAGGGGTCCTAGCGGGGTGGGAGAGACCCAGTACTTC.

This chain connects TRBV27 to TRBJ1-2, with D maybe TRBD1 (5 bases). From germline, CDR1 is MNHEY and CDR2 SMNVEV (reference sequence). Trimming took off 6 bases at V and 4 bases at J, with 12 bases between the two ends. The CDR3 runs to 13 residues. For the CDR3, the DNA is TGTGCCAGCAGCGAAGCAGGGACCTATGGCTACACCTTC. Amino acids: CASSEAGTYGYTF.

This clonotype was recorded at least ten times. The chain uses TRBV5-8 and TRBJ1-2, with 8 bases that match TRBD1. CDR1 is SGHTS, CDR2 YDEGEE, per germline. The V gene end was trimmed by 5 bases and the J gene end by 4 bases; junction bases not matched to a gene: 10. CDR3 length: 15 residues. CDR3 nucleotides: TGTGCCAGCAGACGACAATCAGGGGGCGCCTATGGCTACACCTTC. It encodes CASRRQSGGAYGYTF.

This chain links TRBV30 with TRBJ2-4, with TRBD2 as a possible D gene (6 bases). Per germline, CDR1 GTSNPN and CDR2 SVGIG (reference sequence). V dropped 5 bases and J dropped 0 bases, with 11 bases sitting between them. The CDR3 runs to 14 residues. DNA of the CDR3: TGTGCCTGGGGGGGGAGAGTAGCCAAAAACATTCAGTACTTC. Amino acids: CAWGGRVAKNIQYF.

This clonotype has at least ten counts. This rearrangement joins TRBV27 to TRBJ1-1; 10 positions match TRBD1. With V trimmed by 3 bases and J by 5 bases, 6 bases remained unmatched. This CDR3 contains 15 residues. Germline V gene lookup returns CDR1 MNHEY and CDR2 SMNVEV (reference sequence). The chain's CDR3 is CASSLGTGAGTEAFF. As DNA, the CDR3 is TGTGCCAGCAGTTTGGGGACAGGGGCAGGAACTGAAGCTTTCTTT.

The chain has TRBV2 and TRBJ2-1; no definite D call. CDR1 is SNHLY and CDR2 is FYNNEI in the germline V gene. This CDR3 has 11 amino acids. Deletions cut 4 bases from V and 6 bases from J, with 4 bases between. This CDR3 reads CASSVSNEQFF. CDR3 nucleotides: TGTGCCAGCAGTGTGTCCAATGAGCAGTTCTTC.

The table lists this clonotype with a few counts. The genes are TRBV5-6 and TRBJ2-1, with a tentative D call TRBD1 (6 bases). The germline V and J ends were trimmed by 3 bases and 7 bases, with 14 bases remaining between them. CDR3 length: 14 amino acids. CDR1 and CDR2 from the germline V gene are SGHDT and YYEEEE. The CDR3 bases are TGTGCCAGCAGCTCCTATGGGGGCGGGAATGAGCAGTTCTTC. This encodes CASSSYGGGNEQFF.

This clonotype has only a few counts. The chain links TRBV20-1 to TRBJ2-1, with 7 bases fitting TRBD1. The V and J ends lost 0 bases and 9 bases, in that order; junction bases with no gene match: 5. The CDR3 is made up of 13 amino acids. Germline V gene data show CDR1 as DFQATT and CDR2 as SNEGSKA (reference sequence). CDR3 protein: CSARETGVGEQFF. CDR3 nucleotide sequence: TGCAGTGCTAGAGAAACAGGGGTGGGTGAGCAGTTCTTC.

This clonotype was observed many times. V usage is TRBV2 and J usage is TRBJ1-6; a possible D gene is TRBD1 (5 bases). CDR3 length: 15 amino acids. Trimming removed 5 bases at V and 7 bases at J, with 15 bases between. Per the germline V gene, CDR1 is SNHLY and CDR2 is FYNNEI. Written as DNA, the CDR3 is TGTGCCAGCAGTATGGTGCCAGGGCACAATTCACCCCTCCACTTT. It is translated as CASSMVPGHNSPLHF.